Listed below are T cell receptor beta chains from one sample, sequenced in a study of shared clonotypes between healthy human individuals. Using immunoSEQ multiplex PCR, the repertoire was profiled, and TCRdb retains in-frame clones only, with some absent. This sample has approximately 2,000,000 clones, with under 95% found just once. Specimen: naive CD4+ T cells from PBMCs. These receptors were obtained from a young man in good health. Some clones in this sample may be carry-over from other donors' samples. The CDR3 runs from the conserved cysteine through the conserved F or W. A D gene is named only where the DNA matches it firmly. Some rows mark clone size as missing; the rest say once, few, many or name a class of expanded clone.

v_gene	j_gene	d_gene	abundance	CDR3aa	CDR3nt
TRBV18	TRBJ2-7	.	.	CASSLTGYKAYEQYF	TGTGCCAGCTCACTAACAGGTTATAAAGCCTACGAGCAGTACTTC
TRBV5-1	TRBJ1-4	.	.	CASSLEGGHKLFF	TGCGCCAGCAGCTTGGAGGGTGGGCACAAACTGTTTTTT
TRBV28	TRBJ1-2	TRBD1	.	CASNVPTGGNYGYTF	TGTGCCAGCAACGTCCCGACAGGGGGTAACTATGGCTACACCTTC
TRBV7-2	TRBJ1-1	.	.	CASRRGSSEAFF	TGTGCCAGCAGACGGGGCTCGAGTGAAGCTTTCTTT
TRBV28	TRBJ1-4	.	.	CASSLDTTEKLFF	TGTGCCAGCAGTTTAGACACAACTGAAAAACTGTTTTTT
TRBV5-1	TRBJ2-5	.	.	CASNFRLSETQETQYF	TGCGCCAGCAATTTCAGACTTAGCGAGACACAAGAGACCCAGTACTTC
TRBV28	TRBJ2-5	TRBD2	.	CASRVSYLLAGVQETQYF	TGTGCCAGCCGCGTATCATACCTACTAGCGGGGGTGCAAGAGACCCAGTACTTC
TRBV14	TRBJ1-1	TRBD1	few	CASSLQGGTEAFF	TGTGCCAGCAGCTTACAGGGGGGCACTGAAGCTTTCTTT
TRBV25-1	TRBJ2-7	TRBD2	.	CASRGEGRTYEQYF	TGTGCCAGCAGGGGGGAGGGACGAACCTACGAGCAGTACTTC
TRBV5-1	TRBJ2-7	.	.	CASSLGYGPYEQYF	TGCGCCAGCAGCTTGGGCTACGGACCCTACGAGCAGTACTTC
TRBV2	TRBJ2-5	.	.	CASSEYDARGTQYF	TGTGCCAGCAGTGAGTATGACGCCCGAGGGACCCAGTACTTC
TRBV21-1	TRBJ2-2	.	.	CASSAQLENTGELFF	TGTGCCAGCAGCGCCCAACTAGAAAACACCGGGGAGCTGTTTTTT
TRBV5-4	TRBJ2-5	.	.	CASSLGGARETQYF	TGTGCCAGCAGCTTAGGGGGGGCTCGAGAGACCCAGTACTTC
TRBV29-1	TRBJ1-1	TRBD1	.	CSAFHGQGAEAFF	TGCAGCGCCTTCCACGGACAGGGGGCCGAAGCTTTCTTT
TRBV6-5	TRBJ1-1	.	.	CASSSQGNTEAFF	TGTGCCAGCAGTTCACAGGGGAACACTGAAGCTTTCTTT
TRBV6-6	TRBJ2-1	TRBD2	.	CASGGDYLIINEQFF	TGTGCCAGCGGCGGGGACTACCTAATTATCAATGAGCAGTTCTTC